The rows below give T cell receptor beta chains drawn from one sample of a study of early T cells in non-severe SARS-CoV-2 infection. MiXCR was run by TCRdb on the 5' RACE reads, yielding one entry per CDR3 protein. The table lists 85,000 to 90,000 distinct CDR3 sequences, roughly 14% of them singletons, with 0.58% in the top ten. Sequenced material: whole blood. Receptors were obtained from an adult who was a healthcare worker with PCR-confirmed SARS-CoV-2 infection or an uninfected control (not recorded which). CDR3s include the opening cysteine and the closing phenylalanine or tryptophan. The order of the fields is CDR3 protein, V gene.

CDR3aa: CASSGGLDRTRSPLHF
v_gene: TRBV12-3/TRBV12-4

CDR3aa: CSAWDETGELFF
v_gene: TRBV29-1

CDR3aa: CASSLGARQETQYF
v_gene: TRBV7-2

CDR3aa: CASSVGGPRPYNEQFF
v_gene: TRBV21-1

CDR3aa: CSVGQPTEAFF
v_gene: TRBV29-1

CDR3aa: CASSQDFQGAVGYTF
v_gene: TRBV3-1

CDR3aa: CASRWDNNNQPQHF
v_gene: TRBV19

CDR3aa: CASSPLIAGWPMGQFF
v_gene: TRBV7-2

CDR3aa: CASSIDLEEGSNQPQHF
v_gene: TRBV19

CDR3aa: CASSGTGSSEAFF
v_gene: TRBV5-1

CDR3aa: CSAYAPQDRGLNEQFF
v_gene: TRBV20-1

CDR3aa: CASSLAGDNEQFF
v_gene: TRBV5-1

CDR3aa: CSVGGAEAFF
v_gene: TRBV29-1

CDR3aa: CASSLGTGYPGDEQFF
v_gene: TRBV7-2

CDR3aa: CASSPRQGDRAKNIQYF
v_gene: TRBV27

CDR3aa: CASSFSSYNEQFF
v_gene: TRBV7-6

CDR3aa: CSVEGADTQYF
v_gene: TRBV29-1

CDR3aa: CASSVGQGYSPLHF
v_gene: TRBV9

CDR3aa: CAIMKENAGNTIYF
v_gene: TRBV10-3

CDR3aa: CATSRAPGQKNTEAFF
v_gene: TRBV15

CDR3aa: CASSETGHEQFF
v_gene: TRBV9

CDR3aa: CASSPGGGHGYTF
v_gene: TRBV18

CDR3aa: CATSKTSRQETQYF
v_gene: TRBV15

CDR3aa: CASSQVPQGNYGYTF
v_gene: TRBV3-1

CDR3aa: CSVDVSGRNEQFF
v_gene: TRBV29-1

CDR3aa: CASSQQARGTEAFF
v_gene: TRBV3-1

CDR3aa: CASSQAGTGELFF
v_gene: TRBV3-1

CDR3aa: CSVEGGRGWDDTQYF
v_gene: TRBV29-1